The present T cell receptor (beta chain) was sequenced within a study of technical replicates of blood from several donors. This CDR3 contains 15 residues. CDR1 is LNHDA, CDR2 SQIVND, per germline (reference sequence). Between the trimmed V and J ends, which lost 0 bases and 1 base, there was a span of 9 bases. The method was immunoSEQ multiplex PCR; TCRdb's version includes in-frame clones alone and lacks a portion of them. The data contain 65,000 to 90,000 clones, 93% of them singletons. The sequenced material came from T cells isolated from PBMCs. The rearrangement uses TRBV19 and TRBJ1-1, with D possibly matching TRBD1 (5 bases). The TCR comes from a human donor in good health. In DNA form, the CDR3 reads TGTGCCAGTAGTATAGAGAGAGGACAGAACACTGAAGCTTTCTTT. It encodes CASSIERGQNTEAFF.